This is a list of T cell receptor beta chains from one sample in a study of cytomegalovirus exposure and HLA in healthy donors. The method was immunoSEQ multiplex PCR; TCRdb's version includes in-frame clones alone and lacks a portion of them. The table has about 200,000 clones, around nine tenths seen once. Sequencing used PBMCs. The receptors stem from a woman in her late teens or twenties in good health and CMV-seronegative. The CDR3 runs from the conserved cysteine through the conserved F or W. Each record gives: D gene, J gene, CDR3 length, V gene, clone size, CDR3 DNA, CDR3 protein. The D gene is left open where the match is weak. Clone size is stated in some rows and not others, as once, few, many or a class when expanded.

>TRBD2|TRBJ2-3|18|TRBV9|.
TGTGCCAGCAGCGTAGTAGGGGGAGCGGGGGATAGCACAGATACGCAGTATTTT
CASSVVGGAGDSTDTQYF
>.|TRBJ1-2|16|TRBV30|.
TGTGCCTGGAAGTCGCGGGCGTGGGGGGTGGACTATGGCTACACCTTC
CAWKSRAWGVDYGYTF
>TRBD2|TRBJ2-5|16|TRBV4-2|.
TGTGCCAGCAGCCAAGACGGTGCGGGAGGAGTTGAGACCCAGTACTTC
CASSQDGAGGVETQYF
>TRBD1|TRBJ1-2|14|TRBV18|.
TGTGCCAGCTCTGCGGGACAGGAGAACTATGGCTACACCTTC
CASSAGQENYGYTF
>TRBD2|TRBJ2-2|17|TRBV23-1|.
TGCGCCAGCAGTCAATCGCTGGCGGGGGGGAACACCGGGGAGCTGTTTTTT
CASSQSLAGGNTGELFF
>TRBD2|TRBJ2-7|13|TRBV30|.
TGTGCCTGGAGTGCCGGGAGGGCTAACGAGCAGTACTTC
CAWSAGRANEQYF
>.|TRBJ2-3|15|TRBV7-2|.
TGTGCCAGCAGCTTAGCGCTAGCTTACACAGATACGCAGTATTTT
CASSLALAYTDTQYF
>TRBD2|TRBJ2-7|14|TRBV6-5|.
TGTGCCAGCAGTTACTTGGGGGGGGCCTACGAGCAGTACTTC
CASSYLGGAYEQYF
>TRBD1|TRBJ2-3|14|TRBV18|few
TGTGCCAGCTCACGGGGACAGGGCCCAGATACGCAGTATTTT
CASSRGQGPDTQYF
>.|TRBJ1-1|16|TRBV7-9|once
TGTGTCAGCAGCACACCGATCGGGGGGCTAGGGACTGAAGCTTTCTTT
CVSSTPIGGLGTEAFF
>.|TRBJ2-5|14|TRBV7-7|.
TGTGCTAGCAGCCCCCAAACGCGCCGAGAGACCCAGTACTTC
CASSPQTRRETQYF
>TRBD1|TRBJ1-2|13|TRBV18|.
TGTGCCAGCTCAACTTCCGACAGGGCGGTCTACACCTTC
CASSTSDRAVYTF
>.|TRBJ2-3|15|TRBV27|.
TGTGCCAGTAGGCCGAGACTACTCCTCCCAGATACGCAGTATTTT
CASRPRLLLPDTQYF
>TRBD1|TRBJ2-3|16|TRBV2|.
TGTGCCAGCAGCCGCTGGCGACAGGGCCGCACAGATACGCAGTATTTT
CASSRWRQGRTDTQYF
>.|TRBJ2-3|15|TRBV5-4|.
TGTGCCAGCAGCTTGGGCCAGGGTAGCACAGATACGCAGTATTTT
CASSLGQGSTDTQYF
>TRBD1|TRBJ1-4|15|TRBV10-2|.
TGCGCCAGCAGTGAGATACAGGGGGGGAATGAAAAACTGTTTTTT
CASSEIQGGNEKLFF
>TRBD2|TRBJ2-5|18|TRBV27|.
TGTGCCAGCAGTCCGACGTTGTCTAGCGGGGCCTACCAAGAGACCCAGTACTTC
CASSPTLSSGAYQETQYF
>.|TRBJ1-5|15|TRBV7-2|.
TGTGCCAGCAGCTTAGGCTCGGGTAACAATCAGCCCCAGCATTTT
CASSLGSGNNQPQHF
>.|TRBJ1-5|15|TRBV2|.
TGTGCCAGCAGGCGGGGCCCGACCAGCAATCAGCCCCAGCATTTT
CASRRGPTSNQPQHF
>.|TRBJ2-6|15|TRBV7-9|.
TGTGCCAGCACCATGACAGGTTCTGGGGCCAACGTCCTGACTTTC
CASTMTGSGANVLTF
>.|TRBJ2-6|18|TRBV15|once
TGTGCCACCAGCAGAGATTTGGCGGTAGCCTCTGGGGCCAACGTCCTGACTTTC
CATSRDLAVASGANVLTF
>.|TRBJ1-2|14|TRBV9|.
TGTGCCAGCAGCGCCCTGGGGGTAGGAGGGGGCTACACCTTC
CASSALGVGGGYTF
>.|TRBJ2-7|13|TRBV9|.
TGTGCCAGCAGCTCAGAGAGAGGGTACGAGCAGTACTTC
CASSSERGYEQYF